This TCR beta chain was identified in a study of blood T cell repertoires in COVID-19. At the level of the study: T cells, B-cell-depleted T cells, or PBMCs provided the cDNA or gDNA that served as material.

Germline CDR1 reads SQVTM; CDR2 reads ANQGSEA. This CDR3 comprises 14 residues. V was pared by 4 bases and J by 2 bases, with 3 bases of the junction left unmatched. Authors' processing steps: Cell counts per sample came from amplifying reference gene primers. Sequencing used immunoSEQ multiplex PCR; TCRdb keeps in-frame clones, though not all of them. That table gives V, J and clone size, and the DNA gave D and trimming. The sample includes 100,000 to 120,000 clones, approximately 85% of them seen just once. Sequencing input: peripheral blood. The TCR comes from a man aged 35 to 55 with acute or convalescent COVID-19. The rearrangement links TRBV29-1 to TRBJ2-2; 8 positions agree with TRBD2. In DNA form, the CDR3 reads TGCAGCGTTGCCGGGACTAGTAACACCGGGGAGCTGTTTTTT. It encodes CSVAGTSNTGELFF.